One sample yielded the 32 T cell receptor beta chains listed below, sequenced in a study of T cell clonotyping in hematopoietic cell transplantation. The assay was immunoSEQ multiplex PCR, and TCRdb's table has in-frame clones only and misses some. The repertoire holds 8,500 to 14,000 clones, with 92% as singletons. Indicated time point: recipient sample about 28 days before transplant, after cytoreduction. Sample: peripheral blood mononuclear cells, taken before stem cell transplant. The origin of the receptors is a middle-aged woman with acute myeloid leukemia. Some clones in this sample may be carry-over from other donors' samples.

This chain uses TRBV27 with TRBJ1-2; D is perhaps TRBD1 (5 bases). This CDR3 comprises 16 residues. Per germline, CDR1 MNHEY and CDR2 SMNVEV (reference sequence). The ends were cut back, 0 bases at V and 4 bases at J, with 15 bases in the middle. CDR3: CASSLSILEGIYGYTF. CDR3 bases: TGTGCCAGCAGTTTATCGATCTTGGAGGGGATCTATGGCTACACCTTC.

The J gene is TRBJ2-3, the V gene TRBV9, with 14 positions matching TRBD2. CDR1 is SGDLS, CDR2 YYNGEE, per germline. V dropped 2 bases and J dropped 3; count of bases not matched to a gene: 8. CDR3 length equals 18 residues. The CDR3 loop reads CASSVGTSGRVATDTQYF. In DNA, the CDR3 is TGTGCCAGCAGCGTGGGGACTAGCGGGAGAGTGGCTACAGATACGCAGTATTTT.

This sequence joins TRBV7-9 and TRBJ1-3, with 8 bases lining up with TRBD1. The CDR3 runs to 16 residues. CDR1 SEHNR and CDR2 FQNEAQ come from the germline V gene (reference sequence). The V and J ends lost 2 bases and 2 bases, in that order; junction bases with no gene match: 5. CDR3 DNA sequence: TGTGCCAGCAGCTTAAATGACAGGGGAGCTGGAAACACCATATATTTT. It specifies CASSLNDRGAGNTIYF.

The chain joins TRBV12-1 to TRBJ2-1; the listed D gene, TRBD2, was not tested against the DNA. TRBV12-1 is listed as a pseudogene. CDR3 size: 17 residues. This CDR3 is CASSFAQKREGPREQFF. The CDR3 nucleotides are TGTGCCAGCAGCTTTGCGCAAAAGCGGGAGGGCCCCCGGGAGCAGTTCTTC.

J is TRBJ1-5 and V is TRBV7-4; D unclear. Deletions cut 10 bases from V and 3 bases from J, with 1 base between. Germline V gene sequence: CDR1 SGHVT, CDR2 SQSDAQ. The CDR3 spans 9 residues. The CDR3 DNA follows: TGTGCCAACAATCAGCCCCAGCATTTT. It yields the protein CANNQPQHF.

V usage is TRBV30 and J usage is TRBJ1-3, with D tentatively TRBD1 (6 bases). The CDR3 loop spans 14 amino acids. Looked up from germline, CDR1 is GTSNPN and CDR2 is SVGIG (reference sequence). Trimming removed 4 bases from V and 1 base from J, with 11 bases in between. The CDR3 is CAWTGVGSGNTIYF. In DNA form, the CDR3 reads TGTGCCTGGACAGGGGTAGGATCTGGAAACACCATATATTTT.

CDR3 nucleotide sequence: TGTGCCAGCAGCCAAGAAGGGAGAAGTGATATCTACGAGCAGTACTTC. Translating gives CASSQEGRSDIYEQYF. This chain joins TRBV4-2 and TRBJ2-7; possible D gene TRBD2, 5 bases. With 0 bases removed from V and 3 bases from J, the gap between germline ends came to 15 bases. The CDR3 runs 16 residues. CDR1 and CDR2 from the germline V gene are LGHNA and YNFKEQ.

This chain links TRBV6-6 with TRBJ2-7, with 9 bases matching TRBD1. The CDR3 contains 14 residues. Per the germline V gene, CDR1 is MNHNY and CDR2 is SVGAGI (reference sequence). The J segment lost 2 bases and the V segment lost 6 bases, leaving 5 bases of the junction unmatched. The CDR3 DNA is TGTGCCAGCAGCCGGACAGGGGTAACCTACGAGCAGTACTTC. Its translation: CASSRTGVTYEQYF.

This clone was picked up one time. This chain connects TRBV4-2 to TRBJ1-5, with D possibly TRBD1 on 6 matching bases. Germline CDR1 reads LGHNA; CDR2 reads YNFKEQ. The CDR3 runs 15 residues. Trimming pared 3 bases from V and 6 bases from J, leaving 15 bases between. The CDR3 is CASSQPGHPAQPQHF. In DNA form, the CDR3 reads TGTGCCAGCAGCCAGCCGGGACACCCAGCTCAGCCCCAGCATTTT.

The chain has TRBV5-4 and TRBJ2-6; TRBD1 might be the D (6 bases). This CDR3 comprises 16 residues. V gave up 3 bases and J gave up 4 bases, with 14 bases separating them. The V gene's germline CDR1 is SGHNT and CDR2 YYREEE (reference sequence). The CDR3 sequence is CASSSVRGAGANVLTF. CDR3 DNA sequence: TGTGCCAGCAGCTCAGTCAGGGGTGCCGGGGCCAACGTCCTGACTTTC. Full variable domain (remainder filled in from reference TRBV5-4 and TRBJ2-6): ETGVTQSPTHLIKTRGQQVTLRCSSQSGHNTVSWYQQALGQGPQFIFQYYREEENGRGNFPPRFSGLQFPNYSSELNVNALELDDSALYLCASSSVRGAGANVLTFGAGSRLTVL.

The CDR3 sequence: CASSLTGNTGTDTQYF. DNA for the CDR3: TGTGCCAGCAGCTTAACGGGTAATACGGGCACAGATACGCAGTATTTT. The rearrangement uses TRBV7-3 and TRBJ2-3; D not resolved. The CDR3 covers 16 residues. V was shortened by 0 bases and J by 1 base, with 11 bases between the two germline ends. Germline CDR1 and CDR2: SGHTA and FQGTGA.

CDR3 sequence (DNA): TGTGCCAGTAGTGACCCTATTTTCCACACAGATACGCAGTATTTT. This codes for CASSDPIFHTDTQYF. The chain employs TRBV19 and TRBJ2-3, with D unresolved. V was clipped by 5 bases and J by 2 bases, with 14 bases between them. This CDR3 comprises 15 residues. Germline CDR1 reads LNHDA; CDR2 reads SQIVND (reference sequence).

V is TRBV9 and J is TRBJ1-2, with D possibly matching TRBD1 (5 bases). The CDR3 extends over 16 amino acids. Trimming removed 4 bases at V and 6 bases at J, with 22 bases between. Germline CDR1 is SGDLS and CDR2 is YYNGEE. CDR3 amino acids: CASSPHILWGGDGYTF. DNA for the CDR3: TGTGCCAGCAGCCCCCACATTCTTTGGGGGGGGGATGGCTACACCTTC.

The rearrangement links TRBV18 to TRBJ1-2, with D uncertain. V was pared by 2 bases and J by 1 base, with 11 bases between. Germline V lookup: CDR1 KGHSH, CDR2 LQKENI. The CDR3 consists of 15 residues. Here the CDR3 reads CASSPETQVNYGYTF. As DNA, the CDR3 is TGTGCCAGCTCACCAGAAACGCAGGTTAACTATGGCTACACCTTC.

The CDR3 DNA sequence: TGCGCCAGCAGGAGTGGGGGTAGCGGGAGCCGGACCGGGGAGCTGTTTTTT. Translated, it gives CASRSGGSGSRTGELFF. This sequence joins TRBV10-2 and TRBJ2-2; 9 bases fit TRBD2. Germline values: CDR1 WSHSY, CDR2 SAAADI. The CDR3 length is 17 residues. The ends lost 6 bases at V and 5 bases at J; junction bases unmatched: 13.

This clone was recorded only once. The gene calls are TRBV5-6 and TRBJ2-7; D assignment may be TRBD1 or TRBD2 (5 bases each). The V end lost 1 base, the J end lost 0 bases, and 8 bases lay between the germline ends. This CDR3 has 14 amino acids. Germline CDR1 SGHDT, CDR2 YYEEEE. The CDR3 reads CASSLSGTSYEQYF. CDR3 coding DNA: TGTGCCAGCAGCTTGTCTGGGACCTCCTACGAGCAGTACTTC.

For this clone: The junction differs from germline at one of its ends, possibly a read error. V is TRBV9 and J is TRBJ2-7; 7 positions agree with TRBD2. CDR1 and CDR2 from the germline V gene are SGDLS and YYNGEE. The CDR3 has 14 amino acids. The CDR3 reads CASGKTVSSYEQYF. CDR3 in DNA: TGCGCCAGCGGGAAGACGGTGAGCTCCTACGAGCAGTACTTC.

V and J are TRBV10-3 and TRBJ1-2; D possibly corresponds to TRBD1 (6 bases). Trimming took 3 bases from V and 4 from J, leaving 12 bases between them. The CDR3 is 14 amino acids. Germline assignment: CDR1 ENHRY and CDR2 SYGVKD. The DNA for the CDR3 is TGTGCCATCAGTGATTCAGGGGATAGCTATGGCTACACCTTC. Protein: CAISDSGDSYGYTF.

This chain links TRBV18 with TRBJ1-5; the D is unclear. The germline gives CDR1 KGHSH, CDR2 LQKENI. The CDR3 is made up of 14 amino acids. Trimming left V 4 bases short and J 0 bases short, with 7 bases between. In nucleotides, the CDR3 is TGTGCCAGCTCACGGGAGAATAGCAATCAGCCCCAGCATTTT. It specifies CASSRENSNQPQHF.

This chain uses TRBV7-9 with TRBJ1-4, with 8 bases identical to TRBD1. The CDR3 contains 15 residues. The germline V gene has CDR1 SEHNR and CDR2 FQNEAQ (reference sequence). The ends lost 3 bases at V and 3 bases at J; junction bases unmatched: 3. CDR3 protein: CASSFSTGANEKLFF. In DNA form, the CDR3 reads TGTGCCAGCAGCTTCTCGACAGGGGCTAATGAAAAACTGTTTTTT.

This clone was detected only once. The chain employs TRBV4-2 and TRBJ2-2; 7 nucleotides align to TRBD2. Looked up from germline, CDR1 is LGHNA and CDR2 is YNFKEQ. The CDR3 runs to 22 residues. With V trimmed by 0 bases and J by 2 bases, 21 bases remained unmatched. This CDR3 reads CASSQDLGRDYTSWRNTGELFF. The CDR3 coding sequence is TGTGCCAGCAGCCAAGATCTTGGGCGGGACTATACTTCGTGGCGCAACACCGGGGAGCTGTTTTTT.

V is TRBV30 and J is TRBJ2-1, with D uncertain. The CDR3 sequence is 14 residues long. Trimming took off 4 bases at V and 0 bases at J, with 10 bases between the two ends. Germline V lookup: CDR1 GTSNPN, CDR2 SVGIG (reference sequence). CDR3 in DNA: TGTGCCTGGACCCGCTCGAACTCCTACAATGAGCAGTTCTTC. Amino acid sequence: CAWTRSNSYNEQFF.

The V call is TRBV2, the J call TRBJ2-5, with TRBD2 matching 11 bases. The germline V gene has CDR1 SNHLY and CDR2 FYNNEI. This CDR3 contains 15 residues. V was clipped by 6 bases and J by 3 bases; unmatched bases: 6. In nucleotides, the CDR3 is TGTGCCAGCAGGCCACCGGGACTAGCGGAAGAGACCCAGTACTTC. Translation gives CASRPPGLAEETQYF.

This clone was detected only once. The J gene is TRBJ2-7, the V gene TRBV4-2; perhaps D is TRBD1 or TRBD2 (8 bases each). Per the germline V gene, CDR1 is LGHNA and CDR2 is YNFKEQ. The CDR3 covers 14 residues. The V and J ends lost 4 bases and 3 bases respectively, with 13 bases between them. The CDR3 DNA is TGTGCCAGCAGCCCGGGAGGGACAGGCTACGAGCAGTACTTC. This codes for CASSPGGTGYEQYF.

This rearrangement joins TRBV19 to TRBJ2-7; the match to TRBD1 covers 8 bases. Germline values: CDR1 LNHDA, CDR2 SQIVND (reference sequence). V lost 5 bases and J lost 5; bases outside the gene matches: 5. The CDR3 contains 13 residues. As DNA, the CDR3 is TGTGCCAGTAGTTCACAGGGGGATAACGAGCAGTACTTC. Its translation: CASSSQGDNEQYF.

CDR3: CAWSVGQPTDTQYF. The DNA of the CDR3 is TGTGCCTGGAGTGTCGGACAGCCCACAGATACGCAGTATTTT. The chain joins TRBV30 to TRBJ2-3; D is possibly TRBD1 (6 bases). This CDR3 comprises 14 residues. Between the trimmed V and J ends, which lost 0 bases and 2 bases, there was a span of 9 bases. Germline loops: CDR1 GTSNPN, CDR2 SVGIG (reference sequence). Full variable domain (missing parts from reference TRBV30 and TRBJ2-3): SQTIHQWPATLVQPVGSPLSLECTVEGTSNPNLYWYRQAAGRGLQLLFYSVGIGQISSEVPQNLSASRPQDRQFILSSKKLLLSDSGFYLCAWSVGQPTDTQYFGPGTRLTVL.

The rearrangement links TRBV7-2 to TRBJ2-5; 15 bases are a match to TRBD2. The CDR3 has 18 residues. V trimming: 2 bases; J trimming: 4 bases; junction bases outside the gene matches: 8. The V gene's germline CDR1 is SGHTA and CDR2 FQGNSA. The CDR3, as DNA: TGTGCCAGCAGCTTATTGTCCCCGGGACTAGCGGGAGGAGAGACCCAGTACTTC. This codes for CASSLLSPGLAGGETQYF.

The genes are TRBV30 and TRBJ2-7, with TRBD2 matching 7 bases. CDR3 size: 14 residues. CDR1 and CDR2 from the germline V gene are GTSNPN and SVGIG (reference sequence). With 0 bases clipped from V and 2 bases from J, the junction kept 4 bases outside the gene matches. For the CDR3, the DNA is TGTGCCTGGAGTGTACGGCGGGAGCCCTACGAGCAGTACTTC. Amino acid sequence: CAWSVRREPYEQYF. The complete variable domain, with remaining parts taken from reference TRBV30 and TRBJ2-7, reads SQTIHQWPATLVQPVGSPLSLECTVEGTSNPNLYWYRQAAGRGLQLLFYSVGIGQISSEVPQNLSASRPQDRQFILSSKKLLLSDSGFYLCAWSVRREPYEQYFGPGTRLTVT.

DNA of the CDR3: TGTGCCAGCAGCTTAGAGATGAGGAACATTCAGTACTTC. Translating gives CASSLEMRNIQYF. This chain connects TRBV7-9 to TRBJ2-4; the D is unclear. In germline, CDR1 is SEHNR, CDR2 FQNEAQ (reference sequence). Trimming took 1 base from V and 7 from J, leaving 8 bases between them. CDR3 size: 13 residues.

The chain links TRBV29-1 to TRBJ2-1; D is unclear. This CDR3 has 14 residues. Germline assignment: CDR1 SQVTM and CDR2 ANQGSEA. The V gene lost 4 bases and the J gene lost 2 bases, with 12 bases spanning the gap. The CDR3 bases are TGCAGCGTTGTGAAGGGCTCCACCTACAATGAGCAGTTCTTC. The encoded protein is CSVVKGSTYNEQFF.

The chain is built from TRBV29-1 and TRBJ2-1; D may be TRBD1 (5 bases). Germline CDR1 is SQVTM and CDR2 is ANQGSEA. The V end was cut by 4 bases, the J end by 7 bases, with 11 bases between. The CDR3 sequence is 12 residues long. The CDR3 protein is CSVARERNEQFF. The CDR3 coding sequence is TGCAGCGTTGCCAGGGAACGGAATGAGCAGTTCTTC.

The chain links TRBV30 to TRBJ1-5; D perhaps matches TRBD1 (5 bases). Trimming took off 2 bases at V and 0 bases at J, with 11 bases between the two ends. Germline V gene sequence: CDR1 GTSNPN, CDR2 SVGIG (reference sequence). CDR3 length: 15 amino acids. For the CDR3, the DNA is TGTGCCTGGAGTTACGGGACGGTTAGCAATCAGCCCCAGCATTTT. Amino acids: CAWSYGTVSNQPQHF.